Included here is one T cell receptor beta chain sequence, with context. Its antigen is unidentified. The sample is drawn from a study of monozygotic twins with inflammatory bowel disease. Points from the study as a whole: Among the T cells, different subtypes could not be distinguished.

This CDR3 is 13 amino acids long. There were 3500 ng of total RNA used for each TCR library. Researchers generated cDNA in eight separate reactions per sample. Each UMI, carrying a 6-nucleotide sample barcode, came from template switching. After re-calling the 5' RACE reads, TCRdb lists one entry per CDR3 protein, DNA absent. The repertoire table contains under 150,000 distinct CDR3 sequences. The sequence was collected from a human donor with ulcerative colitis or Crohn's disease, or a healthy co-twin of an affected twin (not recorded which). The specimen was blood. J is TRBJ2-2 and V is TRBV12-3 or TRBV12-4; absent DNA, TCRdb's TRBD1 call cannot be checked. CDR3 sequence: CASQRGAGGELFF.